This T cell receptor beta chain was captured in a study of blood T cell repertoires in COVID-19. TCRdb's table, derived via immunoSEQ multiplex PCR, lists solely in-frame clones and lacks some. The data show roughly 70,000 clones, 75% to 90% seen once. This clone was detected only once. The CDR3 loop spans 15 amino acids. With V trimmed by 3 bases and J by 2 bases, 4 bases remained unmatched. Germline V gene sequence: CDR1 LNHDA, CDR2 SQIVND (reference sequence). The origin of this receptor is a man aged 70-80 years who had recovered from COVID-19. Sample: peripheral blood. The chain links TRBV19 to TRBJ1-2; 9 bases map to TRBD1. In nucleotides, the CDR3 is TGTGCCAGTAGTATTGGGACAGGGTTGAACTATGGCTACACCTTC. This encodes CASSIGTGLNYGYTF.